These 27 T cell receptor beta chains came from one sample sequenced in a study of Ad26.COV2.S vaccination and SARS-CoV-2 variants. Measured with immunoSEQ multiplex PCR; TCRdb has only the in-frame clones, and not every one. The sample yields about 390,000 clones, more than 85% seen once. Stated treatment: over 15 received Ad26.COV2.S at low or high dose, single or two shots; several received placebo; per-sample allocation not given. Sampling happened 63 days after the first vaccine or placebo injection. Sequencing was performed on peripheral blood, taken in a trial of Ad26.COV2.S vaccine versus placebo. The receptors derive from a person between 18 and 60 years old who received the Ad26.COV2.S COVID-19 vaccine or a placebo.

The DNA for the CDR3 is TGTGCCAGCAGCCCTAACGACAGGGGGAACTATGGCTACACCTTC. Encoded protein: CASSPNDRGNYGYTF. The chain couples TRBV7-9 to TRBJ1-2; TRBD1 matches at 9 bases. CDR1 is SEHNR and CDR2 is FQNEAQ in the germline V gene (reference sequence). This CDR3 has 15 amino acids. V dropped 5 bases and J dropped 2; count of bases not matched to a gene: 6.

The chain uses TRBV7-2 and TRBJ1-4, with 7 nucleotides matching TRBD1. The CDR3 sequence is 17 residues long. J gave up 8 bases and V 3 bases, and 15 bases lay outside the gene matches. Looked up from germline, CDR1 is SGHTA and CDR2 is FQGNSA. The CDR3 spells CASSFGFLRDSPEKLFF. The CDR3 DNA reads TGTGCCAGCAGCTTCGGGTTCCTCCGGGACAGTCCCGAAAAACTGTTTTTT.

This clone was picked up a small number of times. This rearrangement joins TRBV2 to TRBJ1-6, with D perhaps matching TRBD1 (6 bases). The V and J ends lost 8 bases and 5 bases respectively, with 13 bases between them. The CDR3 consists of 14 residues. Germline-derived CDR1 and CDR2 are SNHLY and FYNNEI. The CDR3 DNA sequence: TGTGCCAGCTACCTGGGGGCGAATAATTCACCCCTCCACTTT. Translation: CASYLGANNSPLHF.

The CDR3 sequence is CASSTRGVASEAFF. The CDR3 DNA sequence: TGTGCCAGTAGTACACGGGGAGTTGCGTCTGAAGCTTTCTTT. The rearrangement links TRBV19 to TRBJ1-1; D ambiguous. Germline lookup yields CDR1 LNHDA and CDR2 SQIVND (reference sequence). Trimming removed 4 bases at V and 6 bases at J, with 15 bases between. The CDR3 spans 14 residues. The complete variable domain, with remaining parts taken from reference TRBV19 and TRBJ1-1, reads DGGITQSPKYLFRKEGQNVTLSCEQNLNHDAMYWYRQDPGQGLRLIYYSQIVNDFQKGDIAEGYSVSREKKESFPLTVTSAQKNPTAFYLCASSTRGVASEAFFGQGTRLTVV.

The chain links TRBV10-2 to TRBJ1-6; D possibly corresponds to TRBD1 (5 bases). Germline V gene data show CDR1 as WSHSY and CDR2 as SAAADI. Trimming pared 6 bases from V and 7 bases from J, leaving 10 bases between. CDR3 length equals 13 residues. Here the CDR3 reads CASRTQGNSPLHF. DNA of the CDR3: TGCGCCAGCAGGACCCAGGGAAATTCACCCCTCCACTTT.

The V and J genes are TRBV5-6 and TRBJ2-3; weak D call: TRBD2 (6 bases). Per germline, CDR1 SGHDT and CDR2 YYEEEE. Trimming shortened V by 5 bases and J by 4 bases, and 14 bases separated the two germline ends. The CDR3 covers 14 residues. The CDR3 DNA sequence: TGTGCCAGCAGGCGTAGGGGAGGTCCAGATACGCAGTATTTT. Translating it yields CASRRRGGPDTQYF.

The V call is TRBV27, the J call TRBJ2-7, with TRBD1 identical over 8 bases. Germline V CDR1 and CDR2: MNHEY, SMNVEV (reference sequence). V trimming: 4 bases; J trimming: 4 bases; junction bases outside the gene matches: 15. The CDR3 sequence is 17 residues long. Here the CDR3 DNA reads TGTGCCAGCAGTTCCAACCTGGGACAGGTCCCATTTTACGAGCAGTACTTC. Translation gives CASSSNLGQVPFYEQYF.

The chain joins TRBV19 to TRBJ2-2, with 7 positions matching TRBD1. Germline V gene lookup returns CDR1 LNHDA and CDR2 SQIVND (reference sequence). The CDR3 covers 14 residues. V lost 6 bases to trimming and J lost 4 bases; unmatched junction nucleotides: 5. The CDR3 coding sequence is TGTGCCAGTAGGAAGACAGGGTTCACCGGGGAGCTGTTTTTT. Encoded protein: CASRKTGFTGELFF.

The chain is built from TRBV4-3 and TRBJ2-1; TRBD1 or TRBD2 may be the D gene (5 bases each). The CDR3 totals 15 residues. Germline CDR1 is LGHNA and CDR2 is YSLEER. The germline V and J ends were trimmed by 0 bases and 9 bases, with 15 bases remaining between them. This CDR3 reads CASSQERTGRGEQFF. The CDR3 region has the DNA TGCGCCAGCAGCCAAGAGCGGACGGGGCGCGGTGAGCAGTTCTTC.

J is TRBJ2-3 and V is TRBV7-9; tentatively, D is TRBD1 or TRBD2 (5 bases each). V shed 5 bases and J shed 0 bases, with 15 bases lying between them. Germline V gives CDR1 SEHNR, CDR2 FQNEAQ (reference sequence). The CDR3 spans 16 residues. The CDR3 protein is CASSRRGGSSTDTQYF. CDR3 in DNA: TGTGCCAGCAGCCGAAGGGGCGGGTCTAGCACAGATACGCAGTATTTT.

The J gene is TRBJ1-2, the V gene TRBV4-3, with D hard to call. This CDR3 is 15 amino acids long. The V end lost 1 base, the J end lost 2 bases, and 11 bases lay between the germline ends. Germline V gene sequence: CDR1 LGHNA, CDR2 YSLEER. The CDR3 sequence: CASSQAGMPNYGYTF. The CDR3 nucleotides read TGCGCCAGCAGCCAAGCTGGAATGCCCAACTATGGCTACACCTTC.

The chain is built from TRBV3-1 (or the pseudogene TRBV3-2) and TRBJ2-3; no clear D gene. The CDR3 is made up of 13 amino acids. Looked up from germline, CDR1 is LGHDT and CDR2 is YNNKEL (reference sequence). The V gene lost 0 bases and the J gene lost 8 bases, with 9 bases spanning the gap. The CDR3: CASSQDLLVTQYF. The CDR3 DNA sequence: TGTGCCAGCAGCCAAGATCTTCTTGTTACGCAGTATTTT.

The chain joins TRBV9 to TRBJ1-2; tentative D call: TRBD1 (6 bases). Germline V gives CDR1 SGDLS, CDR2 YYNGEE. The V end lost 4 bases, the J end lost 4 bases, and 14 bases lay between the germline ends. The CDR3 totals 14 residues. The CDR3 is CASSQSGGVYGYTF. Here the CDR3 DNA reads TGTGCCAGCAGCCAAAGCGGGGGCGTCTATGGCTACACCTTC.

In its sample, this clone was seen once. The chain employs TRBV12-3 or TRBV12-4 and TRBJ2-7, with D unclear. The V and J ends lost 5 bases and 0 bases respectively, with 8 bases between them. This CDR3 spans 13 amino acids. This CDR3 is CASSAQDSYEQYF. In DNA form, the CDR3 reads TGTGCCAGCAGTGCCCAGGACTCCTACGAGCAGTACTTC.

This chain links TRBV5-4 with TRBJ2-2; D unclear. The CDR3 contains 15 residues. The germline V gene encodes CDR1 SGHNT and CDR2 YYREEE (reference sequence). The V end was cut by 0 bases, the J end by 6 bases, with 12 bases between. Here the CDR3 reads CASSLGQELSGELFF. As DNA, the CDR3 is TGTGCCAGCAGCTTGGGGCAGGAGCTTTCCGGGGAGCTGTTTTTT.

The chain joins TRBV6-2 or TRBV6-3 to TRBJ1-1; D unresolved. In germline, CDR1 is MNHEY, CDR2 SVGEGT. The germline V and J ends were trimmed by 5 bases and 4 bases, with 8 bases remaining between them. This CDR3 comprises 12 residues. The CDR3 nucleotides read TGTGCCAGCAGTCTCTGGGTCACTGAAGCTTTCTTT. Its translation: CASSLWVTEAFF.

This chain links TRBV10-2 with TRBJ1-2; D not certain. Per germline, CDR1 WSHSY and CDR2 SAAADI. The CDR3 runs 13 residues. V lost 4 bases, J lost 4 bases, and 10 bases lay in between. The CDR3 here is CASSAKAVYGYTF. The CDR3 bases are TGCGCCAGCAGTGCAAAAGCAGTCTATGGCTACACCTTC.

The chain combines TRBV6-2 or TRBV6-3 with TRBJ1-1; D gene uncertain. Per the germline V gene, CDR1 is MNHEY and CDR2 is SVGEGT. Between the trimmed V and J ends, which lost 2 bases and 6 bases, there was a span of 16 bases. The CDR3 runs 15 residues. In DNA form, the CDR3 reads TGTGCCAGCAGTTACACTCGGGCCCGGTTAGCTGAAGCTTTCTTT. Residues: CASSYTRARLAEAFF.

The chain joins TRBV7-6 to TRBJ2-5; 8 positions agree with TRBD2. The CDR3 length is 17 residues. V was clipped by 4 bases and J by 4 bases; unmatched bases: 14. CDR1 is SGHVS and CDR2 is FNYEAQ in the germline V gene. The CDR3 bases are TGTGCCAGCAGCTCGAGGCATAGCGGGGTACGTCGAGAGACCCAGTACTTC. It encodes CASSSRHSGVRRETQYF.

In this sample, this clone turned up a few times. This chain uses TRBV4-1 with TRBJ1-2; no clear D gene. The CDR3 runs 14 residues. V was shortened by 0 bases and J by 4 bases, with 9 bases between the two germline ends. CDR1 is MGHRA, CDR2 YSYEKL, per germline. CDR3 sequence reads: CASSQDAALYGYTF. In DNA form, the CDR3 reads TGCGCCAGCAGCCAAGACGCAGCTCTCTATGGCTACACCTTC.

The chain has TRBV7-8 and TRBJ2-5; 8 positions agree with TRBD1. This CDR3 has 14 amino acids. Germline values: CDR1 SGHVS, CDR2 FQNEAQ. The ends lost 4 bases at V and 4 bases at J; junction bases unmatched: 5. The CDR3 sequence: CASSSEDRAETQYF. In DNA form, the CDR3 reads TGTGCCAGCAGCTCAGAGGACAGGGCAGAGACCCAGTACTTC.

The rearrangement uses TRBV7-8 and TRBJ2-1, with D possibly being TRBD2 (5 bases). Germline-derived CDR1 and CDR2 are SGHVS and FQNEAQ. The length of the CDR3 is 16 residues. Trimming cost V 2 bases and J 8 bases, with 19 bases left between them. The CDR3 coding sequence is TGTGCCAGCAGCTTAAGATCCGGGATTGGCCACGATGAGCAGTTCTTC. This gives the protein CASSLRSGIGHDEQFF.

This clone occurred once. The chain employs TRBV2 and TRBJ2-3; 7 bases are a match to TRBD2. Germline loops: CDR1 SNHLY, CDR2 FYNNEI. The CDR3 is 15 residues long. The V gene end was trimmed by 3 bases and the J gene end by 3 bases; junction bases not matched to a gene: 6. CDR3 nucleotide sequence: TGTGCCAGCAGTGAGAGCGGGGTCGGTACAGATACGCAGTATTTT. It specifies CASSESGVGTDTQYF.

This rearrangement joins TRBV20-1 to TRBJ1-1; D is ambiguous. The CDR3 covers 11 residues. Trimming shortened V by 0 bases and J by 5 bases, and 4 bases separated the two germline ends. The V gene's germline CDR1 is DFQATT and CDR2 SNEGSKA (reference sequence). The CDR3 loop is CSAREATEAFF. The DNA of the CDR3 is TGCAGTGCTAGAGAGGCAACTGAAGCTTTCTTT.

CDR3: CSVAGTSGGASPDTQYF. The CDR3 DNA follows: TGCAGCGTAGCCGGGACTAGCGGGGGGGCCTCTCCAGATACGCAGTATTTT. The chain combines TRBV29-1 with TRBJ2-3; 16 bases align to TRBD2. The V segment lost 6 bases and the J segment 4 bases; nucleotides outside the gene matches: 10. Germline CDR1 reads SQVTM; CDR2 reads ANQGSEA. The length of the CDR3 is 17 residues.

This rearrangement joins TRBV29-1 to TRBJ2-5, with 10 bases matching TRBD1. With V trimmed by 8 bases and J by 3 bases, 12 bases remained unmatched. In germline, CDR1 is SQVTM, CDR2 ANQGSEA. The CDR3 loop spans 15 amino acids. Here the CDR3 reads CSSKGGTGAEETQYF. The CDR3 nucleotides are TGCAGCTCCAAAGGTGGGACAGGGGCCGAAGAGACCCAGTACTTC. Filled out from reference TRBV29-1 and TRBJ2-5, the complete variable domain reads SAVISQKPSRDICQRGTSLTIQCQVDSQVTMMFWYRQQPGQSLTLIATANQGSEATYESGFVIDKFPISRPNLTFSTLTVSNMSPEDSSIYLCSSKGGTGAEETQYFGPGTRLLVL.

This clone was counted once. V is TRBV6-5 and J is TRBJ1-2, with 7 nucleotides matching TRBD1. Looked up from germline, CDR1 is MNHEY and CDR2 is SVGAGI. The CDR3 runs to 13 residues. The V and J ends lost 2 bases and 7 bases, in that order; junction bases with no gene match: 4. The CDR3: CASSYRGGTGYTF. For the CDR3, the DNA is TGTGCCAGCAGTTACCGAGGGGGCACTGGCTACACCTTC.